One and the same sample provided the 25 T cell receptor beta chains below, sequenced in a study of blood T cell repertoires in COVID-19. Measured with immunoSEQ multiplex PCR; TCRdb has only the in-frame clones, and not every one. The table records 200,000 to 300,000 clones, under 85% of them present only once. The sequenced sample consisted of peripheral blood. These receptors originate from a human donor in a cohort sampled during active COVID-19.

The rearrangement uses TRBV30 and TRBJ1-6; TRBD1 is a possible D gene (5 bases). The germline V gene has CDR1 GTSNPN and CDR2 SVGIG (reference sequence). With 6 bases removed from V and 1 base from J, the gap between germline ends came to 10 bases. The CDR3 spans 14 residues. CDR3 region: CACQGLSYNSPLHF. DNA of the CDR3: TGTGCCTGCCAGGGTTTATCCTATAATTCACCCCTCCACTTT.

The genes are TRBV6-2 or TRBV6-3 and TRBJ2-1; the match to TRBD2 covers 8 bases. This CDR3 is built from 11 residues. V was clipped by 5 bases and J by 15 bases; unmatched bases: 6. Germline CDR1 and CDR2: MNHEY and SVGEGT. The CDR3, as DNA: TGTGCCAGCAGTGGAATAGCGGGACTGTTCTTC. Translating gives CASSGIAGLFF.

The rearrangement joins TRBV10-1 to TRBJ2-3; TRBD2 is a possible D gene (6 bases). Trimming pared 3 bases from V and 3 bases from J, leaving 16 bases between. This CDR3 has 16 residues. Germline V CDR1 and CDR2: WNHNN, SYGVQD (reference sequence). CDR3 bases: TGCGCCAGCAGTGAATGGGACTCAAAAAGGACAGATACGCAGTATTTT. It translates to CASSEWDSKRTDTQYF.

This clone was picked up a small number of times. The chain links TRBV4-1 to TRBJ2-1; perhaps TRBD2 as D (6 bases). Germline V gene lookup returns CDR1 MGHRA and CDR2 YSYEKL. CDR3 length: 18 residues. V was shortened by 1 base and J by 0 bases, with 16 bases between the two germline ends. CDR3 in amino acids: CASSQVRMRTTSYNEQFF. The CDR3 DNA sequence: TGCGCCAGCAGCCAAGTGAGAATGAGGACTACCTCCTACAATGAGCAGTTCTTC.

This clone appeared many times. The CDR3 nucleotides read TGTGCCAGTAGTTCGACATCTACAGGGTATAACGAGCAGTTCTTC. Protein: CASSSTSTGYNEQFF. The V gene is TRBV19, the J gene TRBJ2-1; D is possibly TRBD1 (6 bases). The germline V gene has CDR1 LNHDA and CDR2 SQIVND (reference sequence). Trimming removed 5 bases at V and 10 bases at J, with 21 bases between. The CDR3 runs 15 residues.

The chain joins TRBV19 to TRBJ1-2; 8 positions agree with TRBD1. The CDR3 consists of 14 residues. V shed 5 bases, J shed 2 bases, and the junction held 4 bases outside the gene matches. Germline CDR1 reads LNHDA; CDR2 reads SQIVND (reference sequence). The CDR3 DNA reads TGTGCCAGTAGTTCCGGACAGGGAAACTATGGCTACACCTTC. As protein: CASSSGQGNYGYTF.

The J gene is TRBJ1-2, the V gene TRBV5-4, with 11 bases lining up with TRBD1. The V segment lost 4 bases and the J segment 4 bases; nucleotides outside the gene matches: 6. Germline V lookup: CDR1 SGHNT, CDR2 YYREEE (reference sequence). The CDR3 runs 15 residues. CDR3 loop: CASSPAGTGGYGYTF. In DNA, the CDR3 is TGTGCCAGCAGCCCTGCCGGGACAGGGGGCTATGGCTACACCTTC.

In DNA form, the CDR3 reads TGTGCCAGCAGCAAAGGGGGAGGGGACTATGGCTACACCTTC. It encodes CASSKGGGDYGYTF. The rearrangement joins TRBV21-1 to TRBJ1-2. TRBV21-1 is a pseudogene. The CDR3 extends over 14 amino acids.

J is TRBJ1-1 and V is TRBV12-5, with D maybe TRBD1 (5 bases). This CDR3 is 15 amino acids long. Germline V gene data show CDR1 as LGHNT and CDR2 as FRNRAP. Trimming pared 6 bases from V and 0 bases from J, leaving 14 bases between. The CDR3 DNA sequence: TGTGCTAGTGGACCAGGGAAATTCATGAACACTGAAGCTTTCTTT. Translating it yields CASGPGKFMNTEAFF. Looking up the rest from reference TRBV12-5 and TRBJ1-1 gives the full variable domain: DARVTQTPRHKVTEMGQEVTMRCQPILGHNTVFWYRQTMMQGLELLAYFRNRAPLDDSGMPKDRFSAEMPDATLATLKIQPSEPRDSAVYFCASGPGKFMNTEAFFGQGTRLTVV.

The chain is built from TRBV7-9 and TRBJ1-3; the D is unclear. The ends were cut back, 2 bases at V and 0 bases at J, with 8 bases in the middle. From germline, CDR1 is SEHNR and CDR2 FQNEAQ (reference sequence). This CDR3 region has 15 residues. Here the CDR3 reads CASSLREFSGNTIYF. The CDR3 bases are TGTGCCAGCAGCTTAAGGGAGTTCTCTGGAAACACCATATATTTT.

The gene calls are TRBV18 and TRBJ2-3; TRBD2 matches 8 bases. CDR3 size: 14 residues. In germline, CDR1 is KGHSH, CDR2 LQKENI. The V and J ends lost 6 bases and 0 bases, in that order; junction bases with no gene match: 2. CDR3 DNA: TGTGCCAGCTCTAGCGGGGTTAGCACAGATACGCAGTATTTT. This codes for CASSSGVSTDTQYF.

This clone was recorded once. The chain joins TRBV3-1 (or the pseudogene TRBV3-2) to TRBJ1-2; no clear D gene. The CDR3 has 14 amino acids. CDR1 and CDR2 (germline): LGHDT, YNNKEL (reference sequence). The V end was cut by 0 bases, the J end by 4 bases, with 9 bases between. CDR3 region: CASSQEGGIYGYTF. The CDR3 nucleotides are TGTGCCAGCAGCCAAGAAGGAGGGATCTATGGCTACACCTTC.

V and J are TRBV6-5 and TRBJ2-1; 7 bases are shared with TRBD1. J was trimmed by 2 bases and V by 6 bases; bases with no gene match: 7. The CDR3 length is 15 residues. CDR1 is MNHEY and CDR2 is SVGAGI in the germline V gene. The DNA for the CDR3 is TGTGCCAGCAGCTTACGGGACAGAGCCTACAATGAGCAGTTCTTC. This encodes CASSLRDRAYNEQFF.

Note on this clone: At one boundary the junction diverges from the germline segment, which might be a read error. The genes are TRBV7-7 and TRBJ1-6; 7 bases map to TRBD1. The germline V gene encodes CDR1 SSHAT and CDR2 FNYEAQ (reference sequence). The CDR3 loop spans 15 amino acids. CDR3 sequence reads: CASSLDAGTDSPLHF. For the CDR3, the DNA is TGTGCTAGCAGCTTGGATGCAGGGACAGATTCACCCCTCCACTTT.

The chain couples TRBV7-3 to TRBJ2-7, with TRBD2 matching 8 bases. The V segment lost 5 bases and the J segment 3 bases; nucleotides outside the gene matches: 9. The germline gives CDR1 SGHTA, CDR2 FQGTGA. There are 15 residues in the CDR3. The CDR3 DNA follows: TGTGCCAGCAGCCCGTCGGGGGGGGCAGGCTACGAGCAGTACTTC. Translating it yields CASSPSGGAGYEQYF.

Worth noting for this clone: Other DNA sequences of this sample code for an identical CDR3. For the CDR3, the DNA is TGTGCCAGCAGTTTATCAGGGGCAACTAATGAAAAACTGTTTTTT. Its translation is CASSLSGATNEKLFF. The rearrangement joins TRBV28 to TRBJ1-4; weak D call: TRBD1 (6 bases). This CDR3 region has 15 residues. V was cut by 1 base and J by 0 bases, with 6 bases left in between. CDR1 is MDHEN and CDR2 is SYDVKM in the germline V gene.

The gene calls are TRBV30 and TRBJ1-4; perhaps TRBD1 as D (6 bases). This CDR3 region has 16 residues. The V gene lost 5 bases and the J gene lost 5 bases, with 21 bases spanning the gap. In germline, CDR1 is GTSNPN, CDR2 SVGIG (reference sequence). For the CDR3, the DNA is TGTGCCTGGGCACCCTGGGGCAGGCAGGGGAATGAAAAACTGTTTTTT. This translates into CAWAPWGRQGNEKLFF.

This clone was observed once. V usage is TRBV24-1 and J usage is TRBJ2-7, with 8 bases matching TRBD1. Losses at the gene ends were 2 bases for V and 5 bases for J; bases not matched to a gene: 7. Germline-derived CDR1 and CDR2 are KGHDR and SFDVKD. The CDR3 runs to 15 residues. The CDR3 reads CATSDSAGGMNEQYF. In nucleotides, the CDR3 is TGTGCCACCAGTGATTCAGCAGGGGGCATGAACGAGCAGTACTTC.

This chain uses TRBV28 with TRBJ2-7, with 10 bases fitting TRBD1. The CDR3 spans 15 residues. The junction had 5 bases not matched to a gene; V was cut back by 5 bases and J by 1 base. CDR1 MDHEN and CDR2 SYDVKM come from the germline V gene. The CDR3 reads CASSTRTGGSYEQYF. The CDR3 DNA follows: TGTGCCAGCAGTACCCGGACAGGGGGGTCCTACGAGCAGTACTTC.

This chain links TRBV5-1 with TRBJ2-3; the match to TRBD1 covers 9 bases. The germline V gene encodes CDR1 SGHRS and CDR2 YFSETQ. CDR3 length: 15 residues. V was clipped by 0 bases and J by 3 bases; unmatched bases: 2. This CDR3 is CASSLVDRGTDTQYF. The CDR3 DNA reads TGCGCCAGCAGCTTGGTCGACAGGGGGACAGATACGCAGTATTTT.

This chain links TRBV6-5 with TRBJ2-7; 9 nucleotides line up with TRBD1. Germline lookup yields CDR1 MNHEY and CDR2 SVGAGI. The CDR3 runs 14 residues. Losses at the gene ends were 8 bases for V and 4 bases for J; bases not matched to a gene: 9. The CDR3 sequence is CASVRGTGSYEQYF. For the CDR3, the DNA is TGTGCCAGCGTACGGGGGACAGGGAGTTACGAGCAGTACTTC.

There are a few counts of this clone. CDR3 DNA sequence: TGTGCCAGCAGAAGCCGGACAGGGGTTAACCACGAGCAGTACTTC. Amino acid sequence: CASRSRTGVNHEQYF. J is TRBJ2-7 and V is TRBV11-3, with 9 bases aligning to TRBD1. The CDR3 runs to 15 residues. V shed 6 bases, J shed 5 bases, and the junction held 11 bases outside the gene matches. Germline loops: CDR1 SGHNT, CDR2 YENEEA.

The chain joins TRBV5-4 to TRBJ2-2; D not certain. This CDR3 is built from 16 residues. Germline CDR1 SGHNT, CDR2 YYREEE (reference sequence). Trimming took 0 bases from V and 0 from J, leaving 9 bases between them. The CDR3 DNA follows: TGTGCCAGCAGCTTGGGGTCTAGATCGAACACCGGGGAGCTGTTTTTT. Its protein product is CASSLGSRSNTGELFF. Full variable domain (outside the CDR3, taken from reference TRBV5-4 and TRBJ2-2): ETGVTQSPTHLIKTRGQQVTLRCSSQSGHNTVSWYQQALGQGPQFIFQYYREEENGRGNFPPRFSGLQFPNYSSELNVNALELDDSALYLCASSLGSRSNTGELFFGEGSRLTVL.

The rearrangement uses TRBV6-2 or TRBV6-3 and TRBJ2-1; D is ambiguous. The V and J ends lost 6 bases and 7 bases respectively, with 7 bases between them. This CDR3 comprises 11 residues. Germline V lookup: CDR1 MNHEY, CDR2 SVGEGT. In nucleotides, the CDR3 is TGTGCCAGCAGCCCGAGAAATGAGCAGTTCTTC. It translates to CASSPRNEQFF.

This rearrangement joins TRBV5-1 to TRBJ2-7; 11 bases match TRBD1. CDR1 is SGHRS and CDR2 is YFSETQ in the germline V gene. V lost 4 bases, J lost 5 bases, and 5 bases stayed unmatched. The CDR3 length is 14 residues. The CDR3, as DNA: TGCGCCAGCAGCCCAGGACAGGGGGCAGACGAGCAGTACTTC. Its translation is CASSPGQGADEQYF.